One and the same sample provided the 27 T cell receptor beta chains below, sequenced in a study of T cell changes during pregnancy in multiple sclerosis. Produced via immunoSEQ multiplex PCR; TCRdb's table is partial and in-frame only. This sample carries more than 25,000 clones, about 89% of them seen once, and the ten largest clones take 8%. This specimen consisted of CD8+ T cells from peripheral blood mononuclear cells, obtained before pregnancy. The source of these receptors is a female donor with multiple sclerosis, enrolled in a pregnancy study.

The chain couples TRBV2 to TRBJ1-2, with a tentative D call TRBD1 (6 bases). There are 14 residues in the CDR3. The V gene's germline CDR1 is SNHLY and CDR2 FYNNEI. Trimming took 4 bases from V and 4 from J, leaving 13 bases between them. The CDR3 protein is CASSGTDSFYGYTF. The DNA for the CDR3 is TGTGCCAGCAGTGGGACAGACTCCTTCTATGGCTACACCTTC.

This chain joins TRBV6-4 and TRBJ2-3; weak D call: TRBD2 (7 bases). CDR3 size: 14 residues. Per the germline V gene, CDR1 is MRHNA and CDR2 is SNTAGT. V lost 3 bases and J lost 4, with 11 bases in between. DNA for the CDR3: TGTGCCAGCAGTGAGGGGGGGCCGGCAGATACGCAGTATTTT. This translates into CASSEGGPADTQYF.

The CDR3 coding sequence is TGTGCCATCAGTGAAGCGGGAGGGGGGGCCCCCTACAATGAGCAGTTCTTC. It specifies CAISEAGGGAPYNEQFF. This rearrangement joins TRBV10-3 to TRBJ2-1, with 10 bases fitting TRBD2. Germline V gene lookup returns CDR1 ENHRY and CDR2 SYGVKD. V trimming: 3 bases; J trimming: 2 bases; junction bases outside the gene matches: 7. CDR3 length: 17 amino acids.

The chain has TRBV19 and TRBJ1-4, with 7 positions matching TRBD1. The CDR3 sequence is 18 residues long. J gave up 0 bases and V 3 bases, and 10 bases lay outside the gene matches. In germline, CDR1 is LNHDA, CDR2 SQIVND (reference sequence). For the CDR3, the DNA is TGTGCCAGTAGTATTTCCCGGGACAGACCTTCAACTAATGAAAAACTGTTTTTT. This gives the protein CASSISRDRPSTNEKLFF.

The V gene is TRBV15, the J gene TRBJ2-2; the D gene is possibly TRBD2 (6 bases). The CDR3 spans 14 residues. V lost 7 bases and J lost 2, with 11 bases in between. Germline assignment: CDR1 LNHNV and CDR2 YYDKDF (reference sequence). In DNA form, the CDR3 reads TGTGCCACCACTTGGCGGGAAAACACCGGGGAGCTGTTTTTT. Translated, it gives CATTWRENTGELFF.

The rearrangement links TRBV9 to TRBJ1-3, with D possibly being TRBD1 (6 bases). The CDR3 loop spans 14 amino acids. The germline V and J ends were trimmed by 7 bases and 3 bases, with 14 bases remaining between them. Germline CDR1 and CDR2: SGDLS and YYNGEE. The DNA of the CDR3 is TGTGCCAGCGCTGTAGGGGGTCTTGGAAACACCATATATTTT. This translates into CASAVGGLGNTIYF.

The chain is built from TRBV4-1 and TRBJ2-1; 7 bases map to TRBD2. J gave up 3 bases and V 1 base, and 6 bases lay outside the gene matches. The germline gives CDR1 MGHRA, CDR2 YSYEKL. CDR3 length: 16 residues. For the CDR3, the DNA is TGCGCCAGCAGCCAAGGCGGGGGACCAAGCTACAATGAGCAGTTCTTC. As protein: CASSQGGGPSYNEQFF.

V usage is TRBV27 and J usage is TRBJ1-4; D unresolved. The V end lost 7 bases, the J end lost 3 bases, and 15 bases lay between the germline ends. The CDR3 runs 15 residues. Germline-derived CDR1 and CDR2 are MNHEY and SMNVEV (reference sequence). The CDR3 reads CASKVWSGANEKLFF. DNA of the CDR3: TGTGCCAGCAAGGTTTGGAGCGGGGCTAATGAAAAACTGTTTTTT.

The chain couples TRBV7-3 to TRBJ1-2; TRBD1 aligns across 7 bases. Germline V gene lookup returns CDR1 SGHTA and CDR2 FQGTGA. V shed 5 bases, J shed 7 bases, and the junction held 1 base outside the gene matches. This CDR3 comprises 11 residues. CDR3 loop: CASSNRGGYTF. In DNA, the CDR3 is TGTGCCAGCAGCAACAGGGGTGGCTACACCTTC.

This rearrangement joins TRBV2 to TRBJ2-1, with D unresolved. The CDR3 contains 14 residues. CDR1 SNHLY and CDR2 FYNNEI come from the germline V gene. Trimming stripped 1 base from V and 6 bases from J, with 10 bases between. This chain's CDR3 is CASSEEAELNEQFF. In DNA, the CDR3 is TGTGCCAGCAGTGAAGAGGCGGAACTCAATGAGCAGTTCTTC.

This clone was observed a single time. This chain uses TRBV27 with TRBJ1-1, with no clear D. Germline CDR1 MNHEY, CDR2 SMNVEV (reference sequence). This CDR3 is built from 15 residues. V was clipped by 2 bases and J by 0 bases, with 10 bases between them. The CDR3: CASSLGWSMNTEAFF. For the CDR3, the DNA is TGTGCCAGCAGTTTAGGTTGGTCTATGAACACTGAAGCTTTCTTT.

V gene TRBV5-6 combines with J gene TRBJ2-7; the match to TRBD2 covers 8 bases. J lost 3 bases, V lost 3 bases, and 5 bases had no gene match. This CDR3 has 14 residues. Germline CDR1 reads SGHDT; CDR2 reads YYEEEE. In DNA, the CDR3 is TGTGCCAGCAGCTGGACTAGCAGCTTCTACGAGCAGTACTTC. It specifies CASSWTSSFYEQYF.

The gene calls are TRBV5-1 and TRBJ1-1, with D perhaps TRBD1 (6 bases). The V gene's germline CDR1 is SGHRS and CDR2 YFSETQ. V lost 4 bases, J lost 1 base, and 11 bases lay in between. CDR3 length: 14 residues. The CDR3 coding sequence is TGCGCCAGCAGCCCAGGGACACGGAACACTGAAGCTTTCTTT. The encoded protein is CASSPGTRNTEAFF.

The rearrangement links TRBV19 to TRBJ1-1, with D possibly being TRBD1 (5 bases). Germline V lookup: CDR1 LNHDA, CDR2 SQIVND (reference sequence). Trimming took 4 bases from V and 0 from J, leaving 15 bases between them. This CDR3 has 16 amino acids. This chain's CDR3 is CASSKGPSDLNTEAFF. CDR3 coding DNA: TGTGCCAGTAGTAAGGGGCCTTCCGATTTGAACACTGAAGCTTTCTTT.

The chain combines TRBV29-1 with TRBJ2-7; D unresolved. Germline values: CDR1 SQVTM, CDR2 ANQGSEA. Deletions cut 3 bases from V and 4 bases from J, with 10 bases between. The CDR3 is 12 amino acids. CDR3 in amino acids: CSVEFTAYEQYF. Here the CDR3 DNA reads TGCAGCGTTGAGTTTACAGCTTACGAGCAGTACTTC.

The V and J genes are TRBV19 and TRBJ1-2; D gene uncertain. CDR3 length equals 16 residues. Per germline, CDR1 LNHDA and CDR2 SQIVND (reference sequence). V lost 1 base and J lost 5, with 17 bases in between. The CDR3 spells CASSIGAVAVPYGYTF. The CDR3 coding sequence is TGTGCCAGTAGTATAGGAGCGGTGGCGGTTCCTTATGGCTACACCTTC.

The sample holds a few counts of this clone. The rearrangement links TRBV2 to TRBJ2-2; 7 bases are a match to TRBD2. The J segment lost 4 bases and the V segment lost 6 bases, leaving 5 bases of the junction unmatched. Germline-derived CDR1 and CDR2 are SNHLY and FYNNEI. The CDR3 is 14 residues long. CDR3 bases: TGTGCCAGCAGAGGACTAGTTGGCACCGGGGAGCTGTTTTTT. This sequence encodes CASRGLVGTGELFF.

The CDR3 coding sequence is TGTGCCAGCAGCTTCACAGGGTTCAACACTGAAGCTTTCTTT. It translates to CASSFTGFNTEAFF. The chain has TRBV7-9 and TRBJ1-1; a weak D match, TRBD1 (6 bases). Germline V gene data show CDR1 as SEHNR and CDR2 as FQNEAQ (reference sequence). V was trimmed by 3 bases and J by 2 bases, leaving 10 bases between them. The CDR3 has 14 residues.

This chain links TRBV7-3 with TRBJ2-3; possible D gene TRBD2, 7 bases. CDR1 SGHTA and CDR2 FQGTGA come from the germline V gene. The CDR3 spans 13 residues. Trimming took 8 bases from V and 5 from J, leaving 14 bases between them. The CDR3 sequence is CASAAGALDTQYF. CDR3 coding DNA: TGTGCCAGCGCCGCGGGGGCCTTAGATACGCAGTATTTT.

The chain recombines TRBV5-1 with TRBJ2-1, with 12 bases fitting TRBD2. The CDR3 spans 14 residues. V lost 3 bases to trimming and J lost 9 bases; unmatched junction nucleotides: 4. The germline gives CDR1 SGHRS, CDR2 YFSETQ. CDR3 DNA: TGCGCCAGCAGCTGGACTAGCGGGGCCGCTGAGCAGTTCTTC. Its protein product is CASSWTSGAAEQFF. The complete variable domain, with remaining parts taken from reference TRBV5-1 and TRBJ2-1, reads KAGVTQTPRYLIKTRGQQVTLSCSPISGHRSVSWYQQTPGQGLQFLFEYFSETQRNKGNFPGRFSGRQFSNSRSEMNVSTLELGDSALYLCASSWTSGAAEQFFGPGTRLTVL.

V is TRBV6-5 and J is TRBJ1-2; TRBD1 aligns across 7 bases. CDR1 MNHEY and CDR2 SVGAGI come from the germline V gene. The junction had 11 bases not matched to a gene; V was cut back by 6 bases and J by 4 bases. There are 15 residues in the CDR3. The CDR3 nucleotides are TGTGCCAGCAGCCTCAGTGGAGGGGGCACCTATGGCTACACCTTC. This translates into CASSLSGGGTYGYTF.

The V gene is TRBV27, the J gene TRBJ2-3, with D possibly matching TRBD2 (7 bases). V was clipped by 3 bases and J by 3 bases, with 10 bases between them. Germline lookup yields CDR1 MNHEY and CDR2 SMNVEV (reference sequence). This CDR3 comprises 14 residues. The CDR3 sequence is CASSLAGATDTQYF. The CDR3 DNA is TGTGCCAGCAGTTTGGCGGGGGCAACAGATACGCAGTATTTT.

The genes are TRBV29-1 and TRBJ1-2, with a tentative D call TRBD1 (5 bases). The CDR3 sequence is 11 residues long. V lost 5 bases and J 7 bases, leaving 11 bases between the germline ends. Germline V CDR1 and CDR2: SQVTM, ANQGSEA. CDR3 coding DNA: TGCAGCGTTAGAGGCGGGGGTGGCTACACCTTC. It codes for CSVRGGGGYTF.

This clone was observed a single time. This rearrangement joins TRBV27 to TRBJ1-1; 7 nucleotides agree with TRBD1. Germline CDR1 reads MNHEY; CDR2 reads SMNVEV (reference sequence). J lost 11 bases, V lost 3 bases, and 9 bases had no gene match. The CDR3 loop spans 13 amino acids. In DNA, the CDR3 is TGTGCCAGCAGTTTGAGGACAGGCCGTGAGGCTTTCTTT. This translates into CASSLRTGREAFF.

The chain joins TRBV27 to TRBJ2-4; D not resolved. This CDR3 is built from 13 residues. CDR1 MNHEY and CDR2 SMNVEV come from the germline V gene (reference sequence). V was cut by 4 bases and J by 3 bases, with 7 bases left in between. The CDR3, as DNA: TGTGCCAGCAGTTCTTTAGTCAAAAACATTCAGTACTTC. Amino acid sequence: CASSSLVKNIQYF.

V usage is TRBV27 and J usage is TRBJ1-5; D uncertain. This CDR3 has 13 amino acids. Between the trimmed V and J ends, which lost 2 bases and 7 bases, there was a span of 9 bases. The V gene's germline CDR1 is MNHEY and CDR2 SMNVEV (reference sequence). CDR3 sequence (DNA): TGTGCCAGCAGTTTAAGCCTTTACCAGCCCCAGCATTTT. Translation: CASSLSLYQPQHF.

The V and J genes are TRBV18 and TRBJ2-3; the match to TRBD1 covers 7 bases. Germline V gene lookup returns CDR1 KGHSH and CDR2 LQKENI. The CDR3 consists of 14 residues. The junction had 5 bases not matched to a gene; V was cut back by 2 bases and J by 6 bases. CDR3 coding DNA: TGTGCCAGCTCACCATCCCAGGGGGTGGATACGCAGTATTTT. It yields the protein CASSPSQGVDTQYF.